This passage covers 27 T cell receptor beta chains from one sample sequenced in a study of T-cell memory formation after mild COVID-19. TCRdb redid the calling of the 5' RACE reads with MiXCR, one entry per CDR3 protein. Among 280,000 or so distinct CDR3 sequences listed, approximately 7.6% were seen once. Material: PBMCs or a T cell subset sorted from them (not recorded which). The receptors come from a man aged 18 to 35 who had mild COVID-19 (a few samples of this study predate the infection). Cell type and time point are not known.

This clonotype was observed at least ten times. The V and J genes are TRBV6-5 and TRBJ2-7; TRBD2 aligns across 8 bases. Germline V gene lookup returns CDR1 MNHEY and CDR2 SVGAGI. The CDR3 is 15 amino acids. Trimming removed 3 bases from V and 4 bases from J; junction bases left unmatched: 8. The CDR3 coding sequence is TGTGCCAGCAGTTATTTGCAGCGGGGGCGTTACGAGCAGTACTTC. Amino acids: CASSYLQRGRYEQYF.

The table lists this clonotype with a few counts. The chain is built from TRBV7-9 and TRBJ2-7, with 8 bases identical to TRBD1. Germline V gene sequence: CDR1 SEHNR, CDR2 FQNEAQ (reference sequence). Germline trimming cut 2 bases from V and 1 base from J; bases unmatched to any gene: 4. The CDR3 runs to 15 residues. In DNA form, the CDR3 reads TGTGCCAGCAGCTTATGGACAGGGATATCCTACGAGCAGTACGTC. It is translated as CASSLWTGISYEQYV.

This clonotype has just a few counts. This chain links TRBV11-2 with TRBJ2-1; the D gene is possibly TRBD1 (5 bases). Trimming removed 6 bases at V and 12 bases at J, with 18 bases between. Germline assignment: CDR1 SGHAT and CDR2 FQNNGV. The CDR3 contains 13 residues. DNA of the CDR3: TGTGCCAGCAGAGTAGGGGTTGGCGAGAGGCAGTTCTTC. This gives the protein CASRVGVGERQFF.

A note on this clonotype: The conserved closing phenylalanine or tryptophan is absent in this CDR3, likely reflecting a read error. The CDR3 loop reads CASSRDRVGTQYL. The CDR3 region has the DNA TGTGCCAGCAGCCGAGACAGGGTTGGGACCCAGTACTTA. V is TRBV7-6 and J is TRBJ2-5, with 7 positions matching TRBD1. The germline V gene has CDR1 SGHVS and CDR2 FNYEAQ. CDR3 length: 13 amino acids. J lost 7 bases, V lost 5 bases, and 7 bases had no gene match.

This clonotype was seen only a few times. The chain joins TRBV7-3 to TRBJ2-2; possible D gene TRBD1, 6 bases. Germline V gives CDR1 SGHTA, CDR2 FQGTGA. Trimming took off 5 bases at V and 9 bases at J, with 13 bases between the two ends. The CDR3 sequence is 13 residues long. The CDR3 sequence: CASSQRGIRELFF. The CDR3 nucleotides read TGTGCCAGCAGCCAAAGGGGGATCAGGGAGCTGTTTTTT.

This clonotype appeared many times. V is TRBV4-1 and J is TRBJ1-2, with 7 bases matching TRBD1. Germline trimming cut 1 base from V and 8 bases from J; bases unmatched to any gene: 4. CDR3 length: 13 amino acids. Germline V gives CDR1 MGHRA, CDR2 YSYEKL. DNA of the CDR3: TGCGCCAGCAGCCAAGGGACAGGCCGGGGCTACACCTTC. Translated: CASSQGTGRGYTF.

The J gene is TRBJ1-1, the V gene TRBV7-9; TRBD1 might be the D (6 bases). Germline V gene sequence: CDR1 SEHNR, CDR2 FQNEAQ (reference sequence). The CDR3 is 12 residues long. V lost 7 bases to trimming and J lost 4 bases, with 10 bases between them. In DNA, the CDR3 is TGTGCCAGCACCTCGGGGGCCACTGAAGCTTTCTTT. This codes for CASTSGATEAFF.

This clonotype has only a few counts. The gene calls are TRBV5-1 and TRBJ2-2; TRBD2 might be the D (5 bases). The CDR3 length is 13 residues. Between the trimmed V and J ends, which lost 0 bases and 8 bases, there was a span of 8 bases. Germline CDR1 and CDR2: SGHRS and YFSETQ. CDR3 nucleotide sequence: TGCGCCAGCAGCTTGGATCGGGGAGGGGAGCTGTTTTTT. Its protein product is CASSLDRGGELFF.

This clonotype was seen ten or more times. V is TRBV19 and J is TRBJ1-6; D is possibly TRBD1 (6 bases). Germline values: CDR1 LNHDA, CDR2 SQIVND (reference sequence). Trimming took 3 bases from V and 7 from J, leaving 10 bases between them. The CDR3 is made up of 14 amino acids. The CDR3 region has the DNA TGTGCCAGTAGTATGGGGGGCGAGAATTCACCCCTCCACTTT. This gives the protein CASSMGGENSPLHF.

This clonotype has ten or more counts. J is TRBJ2-1 and V is TRBV4-1, with a possible D match to TRBD1 (5 bases). CDR1 MGHRA and CDR2 YSYEKL come from the germline V gene. Trimming shortened V by 1 base and J by 8 bases, and 12 bases separated the two germline ends. This CDR3 has 14 amino acids. In DNA form, the CDR3 reads TGCGCCAGCAGCCAAGGGGCAGGGCCGTATGAGCAGTTCTTC. Its protein product is CASSQGAGPYEQFF.

V usage is TRBV7-8 and J usage is TRBJ1-4; D call uncertain. CDR1 and CDR2 from the germline V gene are SGHVS and FQNEAQ. V lost 5 bases and J lost 0, with 13 bases in between. This CDR3 has 16 amino acids. The CDR3 protein is CASSPSTITTNEKLFF. The CDR3 DNA is TGTGCCAGCAGCCCCTCCACTATTACAACTAATGAAAAACTGTTTTTT.

J is TRBJ2-7 and V is TRBV5-1; no firm D call. Germline CDR1 and CDR2: SGHRS and YFSETQ. This CDR3 region has 15 residues. V lost 2 bases and J 0 bases, leaving 12 bases between the germline ends. The CDR3 protein is CASSFSILSSYEQYF. The CDR3 DNA follows: TGCGCCAGCAGCTTTTCGATTCTTAGCTCCTACGAGCAGTACTTC.

This clonotype was seen a handful of times. The rearrangement joins TRBV6-5 to TRBJ1-4, with 8 bases aligning to TRBD1. Looked up from germline, CDR1 is MNHEY and CDR2 is SVGAGI. V shed 6 bases, J shed 3 bases, and the junction held 6 bases outside the gene matches. The CDR3 loop spans 15 amino acids. The CDR3 DNA sequence: TGTGCCAGCAGGCCCACGGGACAGGCTAATGAAAAACTGTTTTTT. Amino acids: CASRPTGQANEKLFF.

This chain links TRBV4-1 with TRBJ2-1; the D gene is possibly TRBD2 (6 bases). CDR1 is MGHRA, CDR2 YSYEKL, per germline. The CDR3 is 16 amino acids. Trimming pared 0 bases from V and 0 bases from J, leaving 9 bases between. CDR3 nucleotides: TGCGCCAGCAGCCAAGATCCCGGGGGCTCCTACAATGAGCAGTTCTTC. It encodes CASSQDPGGSYNEQFF.

The V and J genes are TRBV5-1 and TRBJ1-4; TRBD1 might be the D (6 bases). V was pared by 1 base and J by 6 bases, with 13 bases between. In germline, CDR1 is SGHRS, CDR2 YFSETQ. The CDR3 covers 15 residues. DNA for the CDR3: TGCGCCAGCAGCTTGATCGGGACAAACGATGAAAAACTGTTTTTT. This translates into CASSLIGTNDEKLFF.

This clonotype was recorded a few times. This chain uses TRBV11-3 with TRBJ2-3; 10 bases are a match to TRBD2. With 5 bases clipped from V and 2 bases from J, the junction kept 7 bases outside the gene matches. This CDR3 has 16 amino acids. Germline CDR1 and CDR2: SGHNT and YENEEA. Here the CDR3 reads CASSPTSGASTDTQYF. The CDR3, as DNA: TGTGCCAGCAGCCCAACTAGCGGGGCTTCCACAGATACGCAGTATTTT. The full variable domain, in which reference TRBV11-3 and TRBJ2-3 provide the parts outside the CDR3, is EAGVVQSPRYKIIEKKQPVAFWCNPISGHNTLYWYLQNLGQGPELLIRYENEEAVDDSQLPKDRFSAERLKGVDSTLKIQPAELGDSAVYLCASSPTSGASTDTQYFGPGTRLTVL.

The table lists this clonotype with a few counts. V and J are TRBV6-5 and TRBJ2-2; D is unresolved. This CDR3 region has 15 residues. Looked up from germline, CDR1 is MNHEY and CDR2 is SVGAGI. The V and J ends lost 2 bases and 4 bases respectively, with 11 bases between them. CDR3 protein: CASSYRWAATGELFF. DNA for the CDR3: TGTGCCAGCAGTTACCGGTGGGCAGCCACCGGGGAGCTGTTTTTT.

CDR3 nucleotide sequence: TGTGCCATCAGTGAACACCAAGAGACCCAGTACTTC. Protein product: CAISEHQETQYF. The chain recombines TRBV10-3 with TRBJ2-5; D is uncertain. The ends were cut back, 3 bases at V and 0 bases at J, with 2 bases in the middle. This CDR3 spans 12 amino acids. Germline CDR1 and CDR2: ENHRY and SYGVKD.

This clonotype was seen a handful of times. This sequence joins TRBV20-1 and TRBJ2-7; D uncertain. In germline, CDR1 is DFQATT, CDR2 SNEGSKA (reference sequence). V was clipped by 2 bases and J by 5 bases, with 10 bases between them. The length of the CDR3 is 12 residues. The CDR3 nucleotides are TGCAGTGCTAGACCGGTGAGGCACGAGCAGTACTTC. Translation: CSARPVRHEQYF.

This clonotype has just a few counts. The chain has TRBV29-1 and TRBJ2-3; D call uncertain. CDR1 SQVTM and CDR2 ANQGSEA come from the germline V gene. V shed 6 bases and J shed 1 base, with 2 bases lying between them. This CDR3 spans 10 amino acids. The CDR3 nucleotides are TGCAGCGTCGGCACAGATACGCAGTATTTT. Encoded protein: CSVGTDTQYF.

Only a few counts were recorded for this clonotype. The chain has TRBV5-4 and TRBJ2-3; the D gene could be TRBD1 or TRBD2 (5 bases each). Germline V CDR1 and CDR2: SGHNT, YYREEE (reference sequence). The CDR3 length is 15 residues. V was clipped by 4 bases and J by 6 bases, with 18 bases between them. The CDR3 reads CASSLMGDPGDTQYF. The CDR3 DNA reads TGTGCCAGCAGCCTCATGGGGGACCCAGGGGATACGCAGTATTTT.

This clonotype was seen many times. V is TRBV3-1 and J is TRBJ2-1; D might be TRBD1 (6 bases). This CDR3 has 16 residues. Trimming took 0 bases from V and 6 from J, leaving 15 bases between them. Germline assignment: CDR1 LGHDT and CDR2 YNNKEL (reference sequence). The CDR3 here is CASSQENGRGGNEQFF. The DNA of the CDR3 is TGTGCCAGCAGCCAAGAAAACGGCAGAGGGGGCAATGAGCAGTTCTTC.

This clonotype was counted a few times. J is TRBJ2-6 and V is TRBV4-1, with D uncertain. Germline V lookup: CDR1 MGHRA, CDR2 YSYEKL. V lost 4 bases, J lost 0 bases, and 13 bases lay in between. CDR3 length: 17 residues. CDR3: CASSLRLFASGANVLTF. The DNA of the CDR3 is TGCGCCAGCAGCCTTCGCCTTTTCGCCTCTGGGGCCAACGTCCTGACTTTC.

The chain couples TRBV5-1 to TRBJ1-1, with D perhaps TRBD1 (6 bases). The CDR3 contains 14 residues. The germline CDR1 and CDR2 sequences are SGHRS and YFSETQ. V lost 4 bases and J lost 4, with 14 bases in between. The CDR3 here is CASSPTGWGTEAFF. The CDR3 region has the DNA TGCGCCAGCAGCCCGACAGGATGGGGCACTGAAGCTTTCTTT.

As to this clonotype: This may arise from a read error, as a much more abundant clone is one base away. The rearrangement links TRBV18 to TRBJ1-6; D is uncertain. This CDR3 comprises 12 residues. CDR1 KGHSH and CDR2 LQKENI come from the germline V gene. The CDR3 region has the DNA TGTGCCATCTCACCACCCAATTCACCCCTCCACTTT. This codes for CAISPPNSPLHF.

This clonotype was seen many times. The CDR3 region is CASSLGTLAGGTDTQYF. For the CDR3, the DNA is TGCGCCAGCAGCTTGGGAACCCTAGCGGGGGGGACGGATACGCAGTATTTT. This chain connects TRBV5-1 to TRBJ2-3; 12 bases align to TRBD2. The CDR3 is 17 amino acids. Germline lookup yields CDR1 SGHRS and CDR2 YFSETQ. V was pared by 0 bases and J by 6 bases, with 8 bases of the junction left unmatched.

V and J are TRBV18 and TRBJ1-1; no reliable D call. The CDR3 runs to 12 residues. Germline V gene lookup returns CDR1 KGHSH and CDR2 LQKENI. Trimming stripped 2 bases from V and 8 bases from J, with 9 bases between. The CDR3 DNA reads TGTGCCAGCTCACCAAGGGCAGACGAAGCTTTCTTT. It encodes CASSPRADEAFF. The entire variable domain, with the rest obtained from reference TRBV18 and TRBJ1-1, is as follows: NAGVMQNPRHLVRRRGQEARLRCSPMKGHSHVYWYRQLPEEGLKFMVYLQKENIIDESGMPKERFSAEFPKEGPSILRIQQVVRGDSAAYFCASSPRADEAFFGQGTRLTVV.